A single sample gave rise to the 25 T cell receptor beta chains below, sequenced in a study of Tregs in tolerant kidney transplant recipients. The assay was immunoSEQ multiplex PCR, and TCRdb's table has in-frame clones only and misses some. The table lists under 95,000 clones, approximately 89% of them singletons. The input for sequencing was Tregs from blood, taken before the transplant. These receptor sequences come from a human donor who received a combined kidney and bone marrow transplant.

A few counts support this clone. The chain has TRBV4-1 and TRBJ2-7; D gene ambiguous. Trimming shortened V by 0 bases and J by 0 bases, and 9 bases separated the two germline ends. Per the germline V gene, CDR1 is MGHRA and CDR2 is YSYEKL. The CDR3 is 15 residues long. The CDR3 DNA is TGCGCCAGCAGCCAAGATTTGGGCTTCTCCTACGAGCAGTACTTC. Translation gives CASSQDLGFSYEQYF.

DNA for the CDR3: TGTGCCAGCAGTTCAACACAAAGCTATGGCTACACCTTC. As protein: CASSSTQSYGYTF. The V and J genes are TRBV28 and TRBJ1-2; D is ambiguous. The V gene lost 4 bases and the J gene lost 4 bases, with 10 bases spanning the gap. Germline V gene lookup returns CDR1 MDHEN and CDR2 SYDVKM. This CDR3 has 13 amino acids.

The V and J genes are TRBV19 and TRBJ1-2, with D perhaps TRBD1 (5 bases). The length of the CDR3 is 15 residues. V gave up 2 bases and J gave up 2 bases, with 12 bases separating them. Germline CDR1 LNHDA, CDR2 SQIVND (reference sequence). The CDR3 DNA sequence: TGTGCCAGTAGTATATATGGGACGGGCAACTATGGCTACACCTTC. This sequence encodes CASSIYGTGNYGYTF.

This clone was counted only a few times. This chain connects TRBV5-6 to TRBJ1-2, with TRBD1 identical over 8 bases. The CDR3 runs 15 residues. The germline gives CDR1 SGHDT, CDR2 YYEEEE. J lost 3 bases, V lost 6 bases, and 10 bases had no gene match. DNA for the CDR3: TGTGCCAGCAACATGAATGGACAGGGAGACTATGGCTACACCTTC. Protein product: CASNMNGQGDYGYTF.

The chain couples TRBV27 to TRBJ1-5, with TRBD1 identical over 7 bases. The CDR3 runs to 14 residues. J lost 0 bases, V lost 6 bases, and 2 bases had no gene match. The germline gives CDR1 MNHEY, CDR2 SMNVEV (reference sequence). CDR3 protein: CASSRTGSNQPQHF. Written as DNA, the CDR3 is TGTGCCAGCAGCCGGACAGGTAGCAATCAGCCCCAGCATTTT.

The V gene is TRBV29-1, the J gene TRBJ1-2, with D perhaps matching TRBD1 (6 bases). V was pared by 4 bases and J by 11 bases, with 17 bases between. The CDR3 contains 12 residues. Per germline, CDR1 SQVTM and CDR2 ANQGSEA. CDR3 region: CSVGQPKGGYTF. The DNA for the CDR3 is TGCAGCGTTGGACAGCCAAAAGGGGGGTACACCTTC. Full variable domain (remainder filled in from reference TRBV29-1 and TRBJ1-2): SAVISQKPSRDICQRGTSLTIQCQVDSQVTMMFWYRQQPGQSLTLIATANQGSEATYESGFVIDKFPISRPNLTFSTLTVSNMSPEDSSIYLCSVGQPKGGYTFGSGTRLTVV.

The rearrangement joins TRBV19 to TRBJ1-4; TRBD1 matches at 8 bases. The germline V gene encodes CDR1 LNHDA and CDR2 SQIVND (reference sequence). V lost 9 bases to trimming and J lost 0 bases; unmatched junction nucleotides: 9. The CDR3 length is 16 residues. The CDR3 sequence is CASRTGQTTTNEKLFF. Written as DNA, the CDR3 is TGTGCCAGCCGGACAGGGCAGACTACAACTAATGAAAAACTGTTTTTT.

This chain joins TRBV28 and TRBJ2-4; tentatively, D is TRBD1 (6 bases). Trimming left V 5 bases short and J 0 bases short, with 14 bases between. The germline CDR1 and CDR2 sequences are MDHEN and SYDVKM. The CDR3 contains 16 residues. The CDR3 loop reads CASSLGTHLAKNIQYF. The DNA of the CDR3 is TGTGCCAGCAGTCTGGGGACACACCTAGCCAAAAACATTCAGTACTTC.

The rearrangement links TRBV5-1 to TRBJ2-4; maybe TRBD1 (6 bases). This CDR3 spans 15 amino acids. The ends were cut back, 3 bases at V and 0 bases at J, with 10 bases in the middle. CDR1 and CDR2 from the germline V gene are SGHRS and YFSETQ. The chain's CDR3 is CASSSGQLAKNIQYF. The DNA of the CDR3 is TGCGCCAGCAGCTCCGGACAGCTAGCCAAAAACATTCAGTACTTC.

The chain links TRBV5-1 to TRBJ1-1; D is perhaps TRBD1 (6 bases). The V gene's germline CDR1 is SGHRS and CDR2 YFSETQ. The CDR3 extends over 13 amino acids. The V and J ends lost 4 bases and 11 bases respectively, with 18 bases between them. The CDR3 loop is CASSPPQGNPAFF. The CDR3 DNA reads as TGCGCCAGCAGCCCGCCACAGGGTAATCCGGCTTTCTTT.

V usage is TRBV11-3 and J usage is TRBJ2-2; 8 positions match TRBD2. With V trimmed by 6 bases and J by 7 bases, 7 bases remained unmatched. Germline V gene sequence: CDR1 SGHNT, CDR2 YENEEA. This CDR3 contains 14 residues. The CDR3 DNA follows: TGTGCCAGCAGACTTAGCGGGACGTACGGGGAGCTGTTTTTT. Protein sequence: CASRLSGTYGELFF.

The chain carries TRBV28 and TRBJ2-2, with D uncertain. Per germline, CDR1 MDHEN and CDR2 SYDVKM. The CDR3 totals 14 residues. V gave up 3 bases and J gave up 4 bases, with 9 bases separating them. The CDR3 coding sequence is TGTGCCAGCAGTTTTCCCGTACGCACCGGGGAGCTGTTTTTT. This encodes CASSFPVRTGELFF.

The genes are TRBV6-1 and TRBJ2-7; D is perhaps TRBD1 (6 bases). Germline V gene lookup returns CDR1 MNHNS and CDR2 SASEGT. The germline V and J ends were trimmed by 3 bases and 4 bases, with 13 bases remaining between them. This CDR3 spans 14 amino acids. DNA for the CDR3: TGTGCCAGCAGTGAGCAGGGGAAAGGTTACGAGCAGTACTTC. Protein: CASSEQGKGYEQYF.

This rearrangement joins TRBV7-2 to TRBJ2-1, with 11 bases aligning to TRBD2. Germline V lookup: CDR1 SGHTA, CDR2 FQGNSA. This CDR3 has 18 amino acids. Trimming at V came to 4 bases and at J to 6 bases, leaving 14 bases not matched to a gene. CDR3 residues: CASSSPPLAGGLANEQFF. CDR3 DNA sequence: TGTGCCAGCAGCTCCCCCCCCCTAGCGGGAGGTCTAGCCAATGAGCAGTTCTTC.

The rearrangement joins TRBV7-3 to TRBJ2-1, with 14 bases matching TRBD2. V shed 4 bases, J shed 9 bases, and the junction held 2 bases outside the gene matches. The CDR3 totals 14 residues. From germline, CDR1 is SGHTA and CDR2 FQGTGA. The CDR3 DNA is TGTGCCAGCAGCTCGGGACTAGCGGGAGCTGAGCAGTTCTTC. This translates into CASSSGLAGAEQFF.

V gene TRBV4-3 combines with J gene TRBJ2-5; perhaps TRBD2 as D (6 bases). The CDR3 length is 15 residues. CDR1 LGHNA and CDR2 YSLEER come from the germline V gene. Trimming left V 2 bases short and J 5 bases short, with 15 bases between. The CDR3 reads CASSQYEGSGETQYF. The CDR3 DNA is TGCGCCAGCAGCCAATATGAGGGGAGCGGGGAGACCCAGTACTTC.

V and J are TRBV9 and TRBJ2-1; 10 positions agree with TRBD2. The CDR3 runs to 17 residues. The ends lost 4 bases at V and 2 bases at J; junction bases unmatched: 9. The germline gives CDR1 SGDLS, CDR2 YYNGEE. The CDR3 spells CASSFGLTSGAYNEQFF. DNA of the CDR3: TGTGCCAGCAGCTTTGGGCTAACTAGCGGGGCCTACAATGAGCAGTTCTTC.

This sequence joins TRBV27 and TRBJ2-1; D is perhaps TRBD2 (5 bases). The V gene lost 5 bases and the J gene lost 0 bases, with 23 bases spanning the gap. This CDR3 spans 19 amino acids. In germline, CDR1 is MNHEY, CDR2 SMNVEV (reference sequence). The CDR3 reads CASSPRPNSGVRSYNEQFF. The CDR3 DNA reads TGTGCCAGCAGTCCTCGCCCGAATTCCGGGGTCCGCTCCTACAATGAGCAGTTCTTC.

Regarding this clone: Other DNA sequences in this specimen translate into the identical CDR3. The chain employs TRBV2 and TRBJ1-4; TRBD1 might be the D (6 bases). CDR1 and CDR2 from the germline V gene are SNHLY and FYNNEI. This CDR3 is built from 16 residues. The germline V and J ends were trimmed by 3 bases and 8 bases, with 19 bases remaining between them. CDR3 residues: CASSDGTGPSGEKLFF. CDR3 DNA: TGTGCCAGCAGTGACGGAACAGGGCCTAGTGGGGAAAAACTGTTTTTT.

The chain combines TRBV4-3 with TRBJ1-1; TRBD1 is a possible D gene (5 bases). Germline lookup yields CDR1 LGHNA and CDR2 YSLEER. Trimming pared 2 bases from V and 3 bases from J, leaving 7 bases between. This CDR3 is 13 amino acids long. CDR3: CASSQKGDTEAFF. As DNA, the CDR3 is TGCGCCAGCAGCCAAAAAGGGGACACTGAAGCTTTCTTT.

This chain joins TRBV6-1 and TRBJ2-5; 7 bases match TRBD1. The J call may be mistaken, given a closer DNA end match to TRBJ2-7. The CDR3 is 14 amino acids. Germline V gene data show CDR1 as MNHNS and CDR2 as SASEGT. For the CDR3, the DNA is TGTGCCAGCTACGGACAGGCGCCCCTCTACGAGCAGTACTTC. Translation: CASYGQAPLYEQYF.

To note about this clone: Other DNA sequences in the same sample also yield this CDR3. The CDR3 here is CASSGALSGAYEQYF. CDR3 in DNA: TGCGCCAGCAGTGGTGCCCTAAGCGGGGCCTACGAGCAGTACTTC. The chain carries TRBV10-1 and TRBJ2-7; 7 positions agree with TRBD2. The CDR3 has 15 residues. The germline CDR1 and CDR2 sequences are WNHNN and SYGVQD (reference sequence). The V segment lost 4 bases and the J segment 2 bases; nucleotides outside the gene matches: 8.

The chain joins TRBV7-2 to TRBJ1-1; D remains unclear. This CDR3 region has 13 residues. Trimming took off 5 bases at V and 4 bases at J, with 11 bases between the two ends. Germline V gives CDR1 SGHTA, CDR2 FQGNSA. CDR3: CASSVQWGTEAFF. Here the CDR3 DNA reads TGTGCCAGCAGCGTACAATGGGGCACTGAAGCTTTCTTT.

The CDR3 DNA follows: TGTGCCAGCAGCTTAGTGGCCGGGGGGAGCTCCTACGAGCAGTACTTC. It codes for CASSLVAGGSSYEQYF. The chain has TRBV7-6 and TRBJ2-7; 7 bases map to TRBD2. CDR1 is SGHVS, CDR2 FNYEAQ, per germline. This CDR3 has 16 amino acids. The V segment lost 1 base and the J segment 0 bases; nucleotides outside the gene matches: 6.

V and J are TRBV10-3 and TRBJ2-5; 7 bases map to TRBD2. The DNA end favors TRBJ2-7, so the J call may be wrong. The CDR3 totals 14 residues. Per the germline V gene, CDR1 is ENHRY and CDR2 is SYGVKD. CDR3 sequence (DNA): TGTGCCATCGCCGGGCGGGAGATCGGCGACGAGCAGTACTTC. Protein product: CAIAGREIGDEQYF.